The sequence of this T cell receptor (beta chain) was determined in a study of a mutant IDH1 vaccine in newly diagnosed glioma. Study details: Beginning 4-6 weeks after radiotherapy alone, or with temozolomide cycles, vaccination took place. Treated patients comprised around 60% males and approximately 38% females, mean age roughly 44 years.

Method: immunoSEQ multiplex PCR; TCRdb's copy keeps in-frame clones and lacks some. The table lists tens of thousands of clones, about 75% of them singletons. General observations from the study: Of all patients, around 94% showed vaccine-induced immune responses.

Described time point: week 47, end of study. The study gave 300 ug of mutant IDH1 20-mer peptide per vaccine dose, with topical imiquimod. On this clone: What it recognizes is unknown.

Germline lookup yields CDR1 SGHRS and CDR2 YFSETQ. The CDR3 totals 16 residues. Trimming removed 4 bases at V and 0 bases at J, with 16 bases between. The receptor was derived from a middle-aged man with glioma. Sequenced material: PBMCs, taken from a glioma patient whose treatment included an IDH1 peptide vaccine. The rearrangement links TRBV5-1 to TRBJ1-1; the D is unclear. CDR3 amino acids: CASSVSRESMNTEAFF. Written as DNA, the CDR3 is TGCGCCAGCAGCGTGTCCCGGGAGTCTATGAACACTGAAGCTTTCTTT.